This T cell receptor beta chain was observed in a study of cytomegalovirus exposure and HLA in healthy donors. The PCR employed 60 Vbeta primers together with 13 Jbeta primers. Sequencing used immunoSEQ multiplex PCR; TCRdb keeps in-frame clones, though not all of them. The sample has 70,000 to 80,000 clones; the top ten hold 2.5% to 3%. The germline V and J ends were trimmed by 2 bases and 0 bases, with 8 bases remaining between them. Germline assignment: CDR1 MNHEY and CDR2 SVGAGI. The CDR3 has 15 residues. Sequenced material: PBMCs. This chain uses TRBV6-5 with TRBJ1-5; unclear D gene. The clonotype comes from a middle-aged man in good health and CMV-seronegative. The CDR3 sequence: CASSYRQNSNQPQHF. Here the CDR3 DNA reads TGTGCCAGCAGTTACCGTCAGAATAGCAATCAGCCCCAGCATTTT.